These 3 T cell receptor beta chains were sequenced from one sample in a study of CD8 T cells in ankylosing spondylitis. Study-wide findings and caveats: Seemingly characteristic of ankylosing spondylitis blood was a TCR beta motif consisting of roughly 8 highly homologous variants.

No antigen has been assigned to these receptors. TCRdb passed the 5' RACE reads through MiXCR, listing each CDR3 protein once. This table holds approximately 540,000 distinct CDR3 sequences, more than 9.5% found once. The sample consisted of blood, either unsorted or a sorted T cell fraction (not recorded which). The receptor set was obtained from a male donor with ankylosing spondylitis.

The chain couples TRBV27 to TRBJ2-1; 7 bases match TRBD1. The V gene's germline CDR1 is MNHEY and CDR2 SMNVEV (reference sequence). J lost 1 base, V lost 6 bases, and 9 bases had no gene match. The CDR3 has 16 residues. The CDR3 loop reads CASRKGQAMSYNEQFF. As DNA, the CDR3 is TGTGCCAGCAGAAAAGGACAGGCCATGTCCTACAATGAGCAGTTCTTC.

The gene calls are TRBV10-2 and TRBJ1-2; no definite D call. CDR1 is WSHSY, CDR2 SAAADI, per germline. Trimming shortened V by 3 bases and J by 0 bases, and 8 bases separated the two germline ends. The CDR3 loop spans 14 amino acids. The CDR3 is CASSERKANYGYTF. CDR3 DNA: TGCGCCAGCAGTGAACGCAAAGCTAACTATGGCTACACCTTC.

This clonotype was found many times. This chain links TRBV11-3 with TRBJ2-1; D is undetermined. This CDR3 comprises 13 residues. The V end lost 6 bases, the J end lost 1 base, and 7 bases lay between the germline ends. Germline V CDR1 and CDR2: SGHNT, YENEEA. The CDR3 protein is CASRSGSYNEQFF. The CDR3 nucleotides read TGTGCCAGCAGGTCTGGATCCTACAATGAGCAGTTCTTC.